The source of this T cell receptor beta chain is a study of identical twins. Study-level findings and limits: Zero-insertion analyses could be partly confounded by invariant MAIT and iNKT cells.

The V segment lost 0 bases and the J segment 5 bases; nucleotides outside the gene matches: 10. This CDR3 has 17 amino acids. The germline gives CDR1 MNHEY, CDR2 SVGAGI. With template switching, a universal primer site was added, and the cDNA carried unique molecular identifiers. TCRdb re-derived calls from the 5' RACE reads in MiXCR, one entry per CDR3 protein. This sample has approximately 590,000 distinct CDR3 sequences; over 8.5% occur once, and the top ten carry roughly 3%. This clonotype occurred a few times. What it recognizes is unknown. The same specimen was also included in a second study, on yellow fever vaccine responses in identical twins.

The chain links TRBV6-5 to TRBJ2-3, with 8 nucleotides matching TRBD1. The sequenced material came from PBMCs. The TCR was taken from a woman between 18 and 30 years old in good health. CDR3 coding DNA: TGTGCCAGCAGTTACTCGACTCCCGGACAGGGTTTAGATACGCAGTATTTT. Its translation is CASSYSTPGQGLDTQYF.